The 16 T cell receptor beta chains listed next were all sequenced from one sample in a study of tumor-infiltrating lymphocytes in primary liver carcinoma. Co-extracted RNA and DNA came from roughly 20-30 mg of unsorted bulk tissue. Priming with a constant-region primer yielded TCR beta cDNA from 500 ng total RNA. Libraries covering TCR beta were generated through three nested multiplex PCR rounds (using a slightly modified ARM-PCR). A C-beta reverse primer was combined with TRBV1-TRBV30 forward primers in the first two PCR rounds, and each round had 9 to 10 cycles. MiXCR, applied by TCRdb to the multiplex PCR reads, yields one record per CDR3 protein. This table has 100,000 to 120,000 distinct CDR3 sequences, roughly four fifths appearing once. The material sequenced was liver tumor tissue from sampling region 3. As for subset: tumor region T3, left-lateral pole. These receptor sequences come from a man aged 35 to 55 with primary liver carcinoma and hepatitis B virus infection.

This clonotype was counted between two and nine times. The junction does not match germline at one end; this may be a read error. CDR3 in DNA: TGTGCCAGCAGTTTTACGGATTCCTCCTACGACCAGTACTTC. Translating it yields CASSFTDSSYDQYF. The chain has TRBV6-6 and TRBJ2-7; no definite D call. CDR1 and CDR2 (germline): MNHNY, SVGAGI (reference sequence). This CDR3 has 14 residues.

Turning to this clonotype: The junction differs from germline at one of its ends, possibly a read error. The rearrangement links TRBV30 to TRBJ2-1; TRBD2 matches at 13 bases. Germline CDR1 GTSNPN, CDR2 SVGIG (reference sequence). There are 15 residues in the CDR3. As DNA, the CDR3 is TGTACCTGGAGTCCACTAGCGGGAGGGCCCTATGAGCAGTTCTTC. Residues: CTWSPLAGGPYEQFF.

The chain carries TRBV7-3 and TRBJ2-3; possibly TRBD1 for D (6 bases). Trimming stripped 2 bases from V and 2 bases from J, with 8 bases between. Germline loops: CDR1 SGHTA, CDR2 FQGTGA. The CDR3 runs 14 residues. The CDR3, as DNA: TGTGCCAGCAGCTTAGTGGGGGCCACAGATACGCAGTATTTT. Protein product: CASSLVGATDTQYF.

A remark on this clonotype: A junction boundary mismatches the germline segment, possibly from a read error. This chain connects TRBV29-1 to TRBJ2-2; TRBD2 is a possible D gene (5 bases). CDR3 size: 15 residues. The germline CDR1 and CDR2 sequences are SQVTM and ANQGSEA. CDR3 residues: CSVGINAANTGELLF. CDR3 in DNA: TGCAGCGTTGGGATTAACGCGGCGAACACCGGGGAGCTGTTATTT.

In regard to this clonotype: The junction departs from germline at one end; a sequencing error may be responsible. The chain combines TRBV6-1 with TRBJ1-2; D remains unclear. CDR1 and CDR2 (germline): MNHNS, SASEGT. The CDR3 runs 13 residues. The CDR3 spells CASSEVTAYGYNF. The CDR3 DNA is TGTGCCAGTAGTGAAGTCACCGCCTATGGCTACAACTTC.

This clonotype was detected once. The junction departs from germline at one end; a sequencing error may be responsible. The chain joins TRBV29-1 to TRBJ2-5, with 11 bases identical to TRBD1. The germline V gene has CDR1 SQVTM and CDR2 ANQGSEA. This CDR3 contains 15 residues. The CDR3 loop is CSIEADRGRTETLYF. CDR3 coding DNA: TGCAGCATTGAAGCGGACAGGGGGCGAACAGAGACCCTGTACTTC.

A note on this clonotype: The conserved closing phenylalanine or tryptophan is absent in this CDR3, likely reflecting a read error. V and J are TRBV6-1 and TRBJ1-5, with no clear D. The germline gives CDR1 MNHNS, CDR2 SASEGT. The CDR3 extends over 13 amino acids. Trimming stripped 7 bases from V and 11 bases from J, with 18 bases between. The CDR3 DNA follows: TGTGCCAGCATTAGCGTCCTTGGCGGGGCCCAGCATCTT. This gives the protein CASISVLGGAQHL.

A word on this clonotype: At one end, the junction sequence differs from germline, possibly due to a read error. The V call is TRBV6-2 or TRBV6-3, the J call TRBJ2-1, with a weak D call TRBD2 (5 bases). The CDR3 extends over 14 amino acids. The germline CDR1 and CDR2 sequences are MNHEY and SVGEGT. The CDR3 protein is CASSSQGFYNERFF. In nucleotides, the CDR3 is TGTGCCAGCAGCTCGCAAGGGTTCTACAATGAGCGGTTCTTT.

In the case of this clonotype: The conserved phenylalanine or tryptophan normally closing the CDR3 is absent here, so this likely arose from a read error. The gene calls are TRBV4-3 and TRBJ2-3; 14 nucleotides match TRBD2. J was trimmed by 7 bases and V by 0 bases; bases with no gene match: 15. The CDR3 consists of 20 residues. Germline lookup yields CDR1 LGHNA and CDR2 YSLEER. CDR3 region: CASSQDLPSGTSGRANTQYL. As DNA, the CDR3 is TGCGCCAGCAGCCAAGATCTTCCTTCCGGGACTAGCGGGAGAGCAAATACGCAGTATCTT.

This clonotype has a count of ten or more. The V call is TRBV24-1, the J call TRBJ2-3; 9 positions agree with TRBD1. Germline CDR1 is KGHDR and CDR2 is SFDVKD. The CDR3 has 14 residues. After removal of 7 bases from V and 1 base from J, the junction contained 2 bases not matched to a gene. CDR3 nucleotide sequence: TGTGCCACCAGCCGGGACAGGGGCACAGATACGCAGTATTTT. Translating it yields CATSRDRGTDTQYF.

This chain uses TRBV11-2 with TRBJ2-5; D gene unclear. Germline V gene lookup returns CDR1 SGHAT and CDR2 FQNNGV. Trimming stripped 5 bases from V and 3 bases from J, with 22 bases between. The CDR3 runs 17 residues. Here the CDR3 reads CASSPMSQHVGKETQYF. Here the CDR3 DNA reads TGTGCCAGCAGCCCCATGAGCCAGCACGTGGGGAAAGAGACCCAGTACTTC.

This clonotype was picked up a small number of times. Germline is not matched at one junction end, which may reflect a read error. The rearrangement joins TRBV6-5 to TRBJ2-1; possibly TRBD2 for D (5 bases). Germline values: CDR1 MNHEY, CDR2 SVGAGI. The CDR3 is 15 amino acids. The CDR3 bases are TGTGCCAGGAGTTACGAGGGAGCGGCCTATAATGAGCAGTTCTTC. Encoded protein: CARSYEGAAYNEQFF.

In regard to this clonotype: A read error may account for a junction end that differs from germline. This sequence joins TRBV11-2 and TRBJ2-6; 7 bases fit TRBD1. The CDR3 extends over 15 amino acids. Germline V gene sequence: CDR1 SGHAT, CDR2 FQNNGV. CDR3 sequence: CDSSIDRAGANVLTF. The CDR3 nucleotides are TGTGACAGCAGTATTGACAGGGCTGGAGCCAACGTCCTGACTTTC.

For this clonotype: The conserved final phenylalanine or tryptophan is absent from the CDR3, which likely points to a read error. The chain uses TRBV29-1 and TRBJ2-2, with 8 positions matching TRBD2. The CDR3 sequence is 16 residues long. Germline V CDR1 and CDR2: SQVTM, ANQGSEA. The CDR3 region is CSAAYGGDLNNGELFY. The CDR3 DNA follows: TGCAGCGCCGCCTACGGGGGGGACTTGAACAACGGGGAGCTGTTTTAT.

This clonotype was seen at least ten times. This sequence may be a read error, since a much larger clone differs from it by one base. The rearrangement uses TRBV4-2 and TRBJ1-4; D not certain. Looked up from germline, CDR1 is LGHNA and CDR2 is YNFKEQ. This CDR3 contains 11 residues. Written as DNA, the CDR3 is TGTGTCAGCAGCCTAGGGGAAAAACTGTTTTTT. The encoded protein is CVSSLGEKLFF.

This clonotype has a handful of counts. Since no conserved phenylalanine or tryptophan closes the CDR3, a read error is the likely cause. The chain links TRBV6-1 to TRBJ2-7; 10 bases are a match to TRBD2. Germline loops: CDR1 MNHNS, CDR2 SASEGT. V lost 1 base, J lost 3 bases, and 6 bases stayed unmatched. CDR3 length equals 16 residues. CDR3 nucleotides: TGTGCCAGCAGTGAAGAGGGAGTAGCGGGAGGCTACGAGCAGTACCTC. Amino acids: CASSEEGVAGGYEQYL.